Presented here are 10 T cell receptor beta chains from one specimen sequenced in a study of blood T cell repertoires in COVID-19 (dated by TCRdb to the early 2020s). Library creation used the immunoSEQ multiplex PCR assay. TCRdb obtained this table from immuneACCESS and retained in-frame rearrangements with V and J assigned. These tables miss some clones; where compared with another copy, unresolved V genes account for less than half of the shortfall, and the remainder is unexplained. Recorded for this sample are just over 90,000 clones; 70% to 90% of them occurred a single time. 18% of the sample rests with the top ten. Sample: peripheral blood. Source of these receptors: an elderly woman with acute or convalescent COVID-19.

The V and J genes are TRBV11-2 and TRBJ2-3, with 7 bases lining up with TRBD1. The CDR3 has 15 amino acids. Losses at the gene ends were 5 bases for V and 3 bases for J; bases not matched to a gene: 8. Germline V gene data show CDR1 as SGHAT and CDR2 as FQNNGV. The CDR3 reads CASSPQYRGTDTQYF. The CDR3 DNA reads TGTGCCAGCAGCCCGCAATACAGGGGAACAGATACGCAGTATTTT. The variable domain in full, with the rest retrieved from reference TRBV11-2 and TRBJ2-3, is EAGVAQSPRYKIIEKRQSVAFWCNPISGHATLYWYQQILGQGPKLLIQFQNNGVVDDSQLPKDRFSAERLKGVDSTLKIQPAKLEDSAVYLCASSPQYRGTDTQYFGPGTRLTVL.

The rearrangement links TRBV29-1 to TRBJ1-1; 9 nucleotides align to TRBD1. J lost 1 base, V lost 4 bases, and 7 bases had no gene match. The CDR3 loop spans 15 amino acids. Germline CDR1 and CDR2: SQVTM and ANQGSEA. The CDR3 sequence is CSVALGQGSNTEAFF. CDR3 bases: TGCAGCGTTGCTCTAGGACAGGGGTCGAACACTGAAGCTTTCTTT.

CDR3 in DNA: TGTGCCAGTAGGACAGGGGACAATCAGCCCCAGCATTTT. Translation: CASRTGDNQPQHF. The J gene is TRBJ1-5, the V gene TRBV19; TRBD1 aligns across 8 bases. Germline V gives CDR1 LNHDA, CDR2 SQIVND (reference sequence). The CDR3 runs 13 residues. Trimming cost V 6 bases and J 3 bases; bases outside gene matches: 1.

This chain connects TRBV7-9 to TRBJ1-2; D gene ambiguous. Germline CDR1 and CDR2: SEHNR and FQNEAQ (reference sequence). V shed 1 base and J shed 10 bases, with 16 bases lying between them. The CDR3 is 14 residues long. The DNA of the CDR3 is TGTGCCAGCAGCTTAGGGACTACCGGACCTCTCTACACCTTC. This codes for CASSLGTTGPLYTF.

This clone was counted a single time. Here the CDR3 reads CASSLDRGSEGYTF. CDR3 in DNA: TGTGCCAGCAGCTTGGACAGGGGGTCGGAGGGCTACACCTTC. The chain employs TRBV11-2 and TRBJ1-2; 10 bases are shared with TRBD1. Germline V gene lookup returns CDR1 SGHAT and CDR2 FQNNGV. The CDR3 is made up of 14 amino acids. With 3 bases clipped from V and 8 bases from J, the junction kept 6 bases outside the gene matches. Filled out from reference TRBV11-2 and TRBJ1-2, the complete variable domain reads EAGVAQSPRYKIIEKRQSVAFWCNPISGHATLYWYQQILGQGPKLLIQFQNNGVVDDSQLPKDRFSAERLKGVDSTLKIQPAKLEDSAVYLCASSLDRGSEGYTFGSGTRLTVV.

V and J are TRBV30 and TRBJ2-3; TRBD2 might be the D (7 bases). The CDR3 has 15 amino acids. Per germline, CDR1 GTSNPN and CDR2 SVGIG (reference sequence). Trimming took 6 bases from V and 2 from J, leaving 18 bases between them. The CDR3 spells CACSWGGALTDTQYF. The DNA of the CDR3 is TGTGCCTGCTCTTGGGGGGGCGCCCTCACAGATACGCAGTATTTT.

This chain links TRBV10-2 with TRBJ1-1; the D is unclear. The CDR3 consists of 11 residues. The V end was cut by 8 bases, the J end by 1 base, with 5 bases between. Germline V gene lookup returns CDR1 WSHSY and CDR2 SAAADI. The CDR3: CASGENTEAFF. CDR3 DNA sequence: TGCGCCAGCGGAGAGAACACTGAAGCTTTCTTT.

In its sample, this clone was seen once. This chain uses TRBV7-2 with TRBJ1-2; TRBD1 matches at 8 bases. Germline trimming cut 0 bases from V and 6 bases from J; bases unmatched to any gene: 9. Germline CDR1 reads SGHTA; CDR2 reads FQGNSA. The CDR3 is 16 amino acids. The CDR3 is CASSLAPGQALNGYTF. The CDR3 nucleotides are TGTGCCAGCAGCTTAGCACCGGGACAGGCTCTTAATGGCTACACCTTC.

The chain recombines TRBV18 with TRBJ1-3; 12 nucleotides align to TRBD1. This CDR3 is 15 amino acids long. V lost 3 bases and J lost 6; bases outside the gene matches: 3. Germline CDR1 and CDR2: KGHSH and LQKENI. Here the CDR3 reads CASSPLGQGANTIYF. The CDR3 DNA reads TGTGCCAGCTCACCCCTGGGACAGGGGGCAAACACCATATATTTT. Looking up the rest from reference TRBV18 and TRBJ1-3 gives the full variable domain: NAGVMQNPRHLVRRRGQEARLRCSPMKGHSHVYWYRQLPEEGLKFMVYLQKENIIDESGMPKERFSAEFPKEGPSILRIQQVVRGDSAAYFCASSPLGQGANTIYFGEGSWLTVV.

This chain joins TRBV6-5 and TRBJ2-7; weak D call: TRBD2 (7 bases). Per the germline V gene, CDR1 is MNHEY and CDR2 is SVGAGI. Trimming removed 6 bases from V and 6 bases from J, with 21 bases in between. The CDR3 length is 15 residues. The CDR3 spells CASRPTLGGVSEQYF. Here the CDR3 DNA reads TGTGCCAGCAGACCTACACTAGGGGGGGTAAGCGAGCAGTACTTC.